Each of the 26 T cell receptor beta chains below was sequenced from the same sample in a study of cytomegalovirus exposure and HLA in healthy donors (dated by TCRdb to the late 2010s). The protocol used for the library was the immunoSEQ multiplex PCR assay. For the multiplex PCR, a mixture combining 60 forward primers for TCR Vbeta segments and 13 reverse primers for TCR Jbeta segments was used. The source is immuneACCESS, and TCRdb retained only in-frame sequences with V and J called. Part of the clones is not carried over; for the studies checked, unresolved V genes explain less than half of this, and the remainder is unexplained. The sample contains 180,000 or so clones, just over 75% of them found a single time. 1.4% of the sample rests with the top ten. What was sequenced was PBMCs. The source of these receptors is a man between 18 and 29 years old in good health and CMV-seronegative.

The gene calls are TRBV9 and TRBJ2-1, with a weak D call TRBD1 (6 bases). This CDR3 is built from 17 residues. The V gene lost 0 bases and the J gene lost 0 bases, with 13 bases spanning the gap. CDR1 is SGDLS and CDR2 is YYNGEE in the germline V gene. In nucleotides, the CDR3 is TGTGCCAGCAGCGTAGCCCCAGGGGCTAGCTCCTACAATGAGCAGTTCTTC. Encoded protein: CASSVAPGASSYNEQFF.

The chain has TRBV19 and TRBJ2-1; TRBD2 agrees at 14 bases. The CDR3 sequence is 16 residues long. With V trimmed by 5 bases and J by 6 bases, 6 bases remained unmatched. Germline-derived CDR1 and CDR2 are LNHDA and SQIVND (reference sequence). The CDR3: CASSSLTSGGVNEQFF. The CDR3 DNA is TGTGCCAGTAGTTCCTTGACTAGCGGGGGGGTCAATGAGCAGTTCTTC.

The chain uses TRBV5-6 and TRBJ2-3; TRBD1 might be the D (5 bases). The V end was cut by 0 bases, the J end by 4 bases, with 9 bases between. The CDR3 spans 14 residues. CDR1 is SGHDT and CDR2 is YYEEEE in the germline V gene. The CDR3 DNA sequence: TGTGCCAGCAGCTTGGGACCAGGGCCAGATACGCAGTATTTT. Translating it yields CASSLGPGPDTQYF.

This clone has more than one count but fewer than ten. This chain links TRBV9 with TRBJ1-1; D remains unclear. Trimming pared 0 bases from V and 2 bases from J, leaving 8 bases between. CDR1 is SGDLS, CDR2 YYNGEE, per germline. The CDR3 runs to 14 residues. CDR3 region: CASSVGPLNTEAFF. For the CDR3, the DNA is TGTGCCAGCAGCGTAGGTCCGCTAAACACTGAAGCTTTCTTT.

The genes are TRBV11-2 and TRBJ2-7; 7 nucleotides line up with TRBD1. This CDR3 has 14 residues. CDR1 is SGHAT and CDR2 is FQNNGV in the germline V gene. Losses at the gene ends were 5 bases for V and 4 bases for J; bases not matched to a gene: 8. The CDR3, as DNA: TGTGCCAGCAGCCCCCGGGACAGTCCGTACGAGCAGTACTTC. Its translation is CASSPRDSPYEQYF.

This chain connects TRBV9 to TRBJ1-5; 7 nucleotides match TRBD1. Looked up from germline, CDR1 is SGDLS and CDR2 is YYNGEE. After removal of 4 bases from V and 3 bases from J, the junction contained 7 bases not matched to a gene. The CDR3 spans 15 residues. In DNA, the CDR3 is TGTGCCAGCAGCCCCGGACAGGCAAACAATCAGCCCCAGCATTTT. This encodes CASSPGQANNQPQHF. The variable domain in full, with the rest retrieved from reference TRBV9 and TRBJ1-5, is DSGVTQTPKHLITATGQRVTLRCSPRSGDLSVYWYQQSLDQGLQFLIQYYNGEERAKGNILERFSAQQFPDLHSELNLSSLELGDSALYFCASSPGQANNQPQHFGDGTRLSIL.

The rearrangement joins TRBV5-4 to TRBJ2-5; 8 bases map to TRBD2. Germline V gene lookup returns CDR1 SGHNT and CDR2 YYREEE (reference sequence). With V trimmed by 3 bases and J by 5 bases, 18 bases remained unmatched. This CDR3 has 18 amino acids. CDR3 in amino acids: CASSWNLRTKRGTETQYF. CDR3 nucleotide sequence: TGTGCCAGCAGCTGGAACCTACGGACTAAGCGGGGGACGGAGACCCAGTACTTC.

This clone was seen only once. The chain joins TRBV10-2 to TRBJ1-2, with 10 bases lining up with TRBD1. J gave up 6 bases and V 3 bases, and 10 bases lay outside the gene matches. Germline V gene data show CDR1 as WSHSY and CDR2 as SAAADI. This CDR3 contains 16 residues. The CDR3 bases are TGCGCCAGCAGTGACCCGGGACAGGGGAATGGGAATGGCTACACCTTC. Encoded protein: CASSDPGQGNGNGYTF.

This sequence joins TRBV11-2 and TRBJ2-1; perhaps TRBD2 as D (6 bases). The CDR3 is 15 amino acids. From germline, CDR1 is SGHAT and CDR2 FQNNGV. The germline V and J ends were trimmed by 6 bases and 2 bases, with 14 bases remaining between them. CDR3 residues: CASRSLRGAYNEQFF. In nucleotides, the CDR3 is TGTGCCAGCAGATCACTTCGCGGGGCCTACAATGAGCAGTTCTTC.

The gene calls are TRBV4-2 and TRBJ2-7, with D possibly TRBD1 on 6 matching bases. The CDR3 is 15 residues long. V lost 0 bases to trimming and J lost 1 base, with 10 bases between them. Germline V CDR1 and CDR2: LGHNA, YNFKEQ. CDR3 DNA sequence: TGTGCCAGCAGCCAAGAAACAGGGAGTTCCTACGAGCAGTACTTC. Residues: CASSQETGSSYEQYF.

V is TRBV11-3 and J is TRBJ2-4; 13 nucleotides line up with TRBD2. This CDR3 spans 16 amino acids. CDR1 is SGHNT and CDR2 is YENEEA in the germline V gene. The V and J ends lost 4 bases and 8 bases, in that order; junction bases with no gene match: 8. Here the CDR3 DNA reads TGTGCCAGCAGCTCACGGACTAGCGGGAGTATGTACATTCAGTACTTC. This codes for CASSSRTSGSMYIQYF.

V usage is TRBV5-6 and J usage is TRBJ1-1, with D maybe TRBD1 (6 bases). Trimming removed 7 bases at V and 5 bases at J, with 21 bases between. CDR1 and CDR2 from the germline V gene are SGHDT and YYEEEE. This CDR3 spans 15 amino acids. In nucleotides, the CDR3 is TGTGCCAGCGGGGGCATCATCGGGCTGCAAACTGAAGCTTTCTTT. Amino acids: CASGGIIGLQTEAFF.

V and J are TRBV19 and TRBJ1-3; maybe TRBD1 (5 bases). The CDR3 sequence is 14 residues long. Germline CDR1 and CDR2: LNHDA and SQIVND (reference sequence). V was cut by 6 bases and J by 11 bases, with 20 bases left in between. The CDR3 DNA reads TGTGCCAGTAGCCCGGGACTTGCGGAGAGTGCCATATATTTT. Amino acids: CASSPGLAESAIYF.

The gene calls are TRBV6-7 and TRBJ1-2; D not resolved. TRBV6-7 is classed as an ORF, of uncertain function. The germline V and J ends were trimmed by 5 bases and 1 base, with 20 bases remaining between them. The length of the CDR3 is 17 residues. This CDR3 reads CASSTTSRKEINYGYTF. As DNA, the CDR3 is TGTGCCAGCAGTACGACCTCTCGGAAGGAGATTAACTATGGCTACACCTTC.

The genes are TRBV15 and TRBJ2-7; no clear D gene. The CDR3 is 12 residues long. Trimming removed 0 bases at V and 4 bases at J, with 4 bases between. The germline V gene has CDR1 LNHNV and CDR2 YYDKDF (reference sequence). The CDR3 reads CATSREAYEQYF. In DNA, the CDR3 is TGTGCCACCAGCAGAGAAGCGTACGAGCAGTACTTC.

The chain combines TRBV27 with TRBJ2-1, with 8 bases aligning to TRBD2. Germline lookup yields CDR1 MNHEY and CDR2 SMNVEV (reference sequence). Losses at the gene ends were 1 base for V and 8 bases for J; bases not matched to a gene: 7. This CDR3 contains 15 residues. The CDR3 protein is CASSLFAGGQDEQFF. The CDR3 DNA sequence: TGTGCCAGCAGTTTATTTGCGGGGGGTCAAGATGAGCAGTTCTTC.

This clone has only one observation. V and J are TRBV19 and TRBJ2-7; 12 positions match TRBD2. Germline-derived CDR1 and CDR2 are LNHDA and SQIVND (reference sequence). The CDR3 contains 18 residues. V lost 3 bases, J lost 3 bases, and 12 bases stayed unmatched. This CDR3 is CASSMAGTSGFFYYEQYF. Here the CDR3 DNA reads TGTGCCAGTAGTATGGCCGGGACTAGCGGGTTTTTCTACTACGAGCAGTACTTC.

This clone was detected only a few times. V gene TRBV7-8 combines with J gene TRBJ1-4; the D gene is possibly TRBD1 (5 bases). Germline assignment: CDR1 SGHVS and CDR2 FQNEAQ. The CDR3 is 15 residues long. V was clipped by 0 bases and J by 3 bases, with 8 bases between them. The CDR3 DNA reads TGTGCCAGCAGCTTAGCGGGACTCCCTAATGAAAAACTGTTTTTT. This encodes CASSLAGLPNEKLFF.

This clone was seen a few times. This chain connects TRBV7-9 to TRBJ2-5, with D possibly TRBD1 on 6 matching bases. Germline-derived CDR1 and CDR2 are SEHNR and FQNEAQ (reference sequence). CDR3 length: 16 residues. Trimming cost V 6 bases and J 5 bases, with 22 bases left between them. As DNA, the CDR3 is TGTGCCAGCAGAAAAGACATACAGGGACAACACGAGACCCAGTACTTC. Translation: CASRKDIQGQHETQYF. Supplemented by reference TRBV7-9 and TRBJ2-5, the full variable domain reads DTGVSQNPRHKITKRGQNVTFRCDPISEHNRLYWYRQTLGQGPEFLTYFQNEAQLEKSRLLSDRFSAERPKGSFSTLEIQRTEQGDSAMYLCASRKDIQGQHETQYFGPGTRLLVL.

DNA for the CDR3: TGTGCCAGCAGTTCCAGGACTAGGGCCTCCTACGAGCAGTACTTC. It specifies CASSSRTRASYEQYF. The chain has TRBV6-6 and TRBJ2-7, with 7 bases lining up with TRBD2. The ends lost 4 bases at V and 0 bases at J; junction bases unmatched: 6. This CDR3 has 15 amino acids. Looked up from germline, CDR1 is MNHNY and CDR2 is SVGAGI (reference sequence).

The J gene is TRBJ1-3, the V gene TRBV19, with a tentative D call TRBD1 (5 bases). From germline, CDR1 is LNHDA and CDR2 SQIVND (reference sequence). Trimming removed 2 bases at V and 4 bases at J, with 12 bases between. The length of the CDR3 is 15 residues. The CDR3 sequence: CASSITAGKGNTIYF. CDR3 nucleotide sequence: TGTGCCAGTAGTATAACCGCAGGGAAGGGAAACACCATATATTTT.

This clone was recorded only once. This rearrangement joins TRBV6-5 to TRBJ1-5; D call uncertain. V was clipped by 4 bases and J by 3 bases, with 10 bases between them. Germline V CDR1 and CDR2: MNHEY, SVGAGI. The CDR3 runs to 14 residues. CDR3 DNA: TGTGCCAGCAGTTTTGACGGGTTCAATCAGCCCCAGCATTTT. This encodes CASSFDGFNQPQHF.

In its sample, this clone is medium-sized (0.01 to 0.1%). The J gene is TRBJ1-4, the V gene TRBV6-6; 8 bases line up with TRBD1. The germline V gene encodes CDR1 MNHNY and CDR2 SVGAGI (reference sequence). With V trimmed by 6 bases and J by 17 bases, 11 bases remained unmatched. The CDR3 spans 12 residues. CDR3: CASSPGTGVSFF. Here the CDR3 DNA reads TGTGCCAGCAGCCCAGGGACAGGCGTGAGTTTTTTT.

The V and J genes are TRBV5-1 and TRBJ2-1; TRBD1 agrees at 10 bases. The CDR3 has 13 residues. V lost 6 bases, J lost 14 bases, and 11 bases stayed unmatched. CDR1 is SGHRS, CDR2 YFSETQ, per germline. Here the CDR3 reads CASTPDTGTGEFF. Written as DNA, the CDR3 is TGCGCCAGCACCCCTGATACCGGGACAGGGGAGTTCTTC.

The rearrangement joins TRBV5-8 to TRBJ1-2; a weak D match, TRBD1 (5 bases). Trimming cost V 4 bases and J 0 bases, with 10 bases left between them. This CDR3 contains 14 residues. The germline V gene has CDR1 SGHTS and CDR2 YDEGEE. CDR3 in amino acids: CASSRQQANYGYTF. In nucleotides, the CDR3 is TGTGCCAGCAGCCGACAGCAAGCTAACTATGGCTACACCTTC. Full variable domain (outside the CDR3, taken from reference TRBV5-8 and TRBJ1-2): EAGVTQSPTHLIKTRGQQATLRCSPISGHTSVYWYQQALGLGLQFLLWYDEGEERNRGNFPPRFSGRQFPNYSSELNVNALELEDSALYLCASSRQQANYGYTFGSGTRLTVV.

The CDR3 DNA sequence: TGTGCCACCAGCCGCGGGGCCAGCCTGAATGAAAAACTGTTTTTT. Protein: CATSRGASLNEKLFF. The chain combines TRBV15 with TRBJ1-4; D might be TRBD1 (5 bases). The germline CDR1 and CDR2 sequences are LNHNV and YYDKDF (reference sequence). This CDR3 has 15 residues. V lost 5 bases and J 5 bases, leaving 15 bases between the germline ends. Supplemented by reference TRBV15 and TRBJ1-4, the full variable domain reads DAMVIQNPRYQVTQFGKPVTLSCSQTLNHNVMYWYQQKSSQAPKLLFHYYDKDFNNEADTPDNFQSRRPNTSFCFLDIRSPGLGDTAMYLCATSRGASLNEKLFFGSGTQLSVL.